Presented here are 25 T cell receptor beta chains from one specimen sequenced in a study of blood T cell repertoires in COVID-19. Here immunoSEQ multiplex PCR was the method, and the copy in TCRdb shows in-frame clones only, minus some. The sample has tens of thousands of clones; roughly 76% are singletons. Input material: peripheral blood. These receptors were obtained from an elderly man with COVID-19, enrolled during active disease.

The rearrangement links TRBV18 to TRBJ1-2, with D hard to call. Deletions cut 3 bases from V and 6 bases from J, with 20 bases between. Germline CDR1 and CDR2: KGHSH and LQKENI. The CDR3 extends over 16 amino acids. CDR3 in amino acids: CASSPGLRWAGDGYTF. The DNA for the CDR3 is TGTGCCAGCTCACCCGGATTAAGGTGGGCCGGGGATGGCTACACCTTC.

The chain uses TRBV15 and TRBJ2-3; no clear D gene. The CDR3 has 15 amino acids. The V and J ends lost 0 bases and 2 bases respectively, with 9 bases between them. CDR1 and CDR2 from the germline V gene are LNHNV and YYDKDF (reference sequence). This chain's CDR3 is CATSRDDKYTDTQYF. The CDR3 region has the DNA TGTGCCACCAGCAGAGACGACAAGTACACAGATACGCAGTATTTT.

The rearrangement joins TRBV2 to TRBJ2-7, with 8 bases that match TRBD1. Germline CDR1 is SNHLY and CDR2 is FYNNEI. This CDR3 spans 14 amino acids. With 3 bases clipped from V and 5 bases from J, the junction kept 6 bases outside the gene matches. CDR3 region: CASSDQGAFDEQYF. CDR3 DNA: TGTGCCAGCAGTGATCAGGGGGCGTTCGACGAGCAGTACTTC.

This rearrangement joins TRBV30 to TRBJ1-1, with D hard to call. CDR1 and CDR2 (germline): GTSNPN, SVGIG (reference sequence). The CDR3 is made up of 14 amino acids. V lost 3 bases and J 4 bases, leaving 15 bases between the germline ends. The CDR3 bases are TGTGCCTGGAGGGGAGGACGTTCCATCACTGAAGCTTTCTTT. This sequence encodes CAWRGGRSITEAFF.

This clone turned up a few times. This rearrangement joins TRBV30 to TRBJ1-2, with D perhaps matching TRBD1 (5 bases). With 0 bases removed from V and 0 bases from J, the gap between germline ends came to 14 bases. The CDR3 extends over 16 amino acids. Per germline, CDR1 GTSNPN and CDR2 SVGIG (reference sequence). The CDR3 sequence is CAWSVGGHLANYGYTF. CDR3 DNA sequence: TGTGCCTGGAGTGTAGGTGGACACCTAGCTAACTATGGCTACACCTTC.

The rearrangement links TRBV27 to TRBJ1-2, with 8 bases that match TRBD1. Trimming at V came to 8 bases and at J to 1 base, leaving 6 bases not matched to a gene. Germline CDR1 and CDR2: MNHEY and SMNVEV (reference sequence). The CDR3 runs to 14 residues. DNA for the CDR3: TGTGCCAGCCGGACAGGGCCCTTTAACTATGGCTACACCTTC. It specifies CASRTGPFNYGYTF.

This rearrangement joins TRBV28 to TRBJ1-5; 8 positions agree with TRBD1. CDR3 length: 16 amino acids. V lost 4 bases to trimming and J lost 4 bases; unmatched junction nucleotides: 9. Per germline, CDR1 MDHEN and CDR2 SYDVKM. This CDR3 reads CASSSRDRPTNQPQHF. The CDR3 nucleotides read TGTGCCAGCAGTTCTCGGGACAGGCCGACTAATCAGCCCCAGCATTTT.

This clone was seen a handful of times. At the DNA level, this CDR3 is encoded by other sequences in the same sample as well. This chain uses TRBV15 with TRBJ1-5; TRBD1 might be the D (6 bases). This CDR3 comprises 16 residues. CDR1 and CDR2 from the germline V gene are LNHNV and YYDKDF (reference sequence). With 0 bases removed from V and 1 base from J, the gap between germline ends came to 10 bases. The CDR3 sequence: CATSRDRGFSNQPQHF. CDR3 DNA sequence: TGTGCCACCAGCAGAGACAGGGGCTTCAGCAATCAGCCCCAGCATTTT.

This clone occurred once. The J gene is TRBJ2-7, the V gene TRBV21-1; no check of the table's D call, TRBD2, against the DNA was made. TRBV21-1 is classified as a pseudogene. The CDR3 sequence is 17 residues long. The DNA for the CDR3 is TGTGCCAGCAGCAGGCCGGGACTAGCTGTAAGATCCTACGAGCAGTACTTC. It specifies CASSRPGLAVRSYEQYF.

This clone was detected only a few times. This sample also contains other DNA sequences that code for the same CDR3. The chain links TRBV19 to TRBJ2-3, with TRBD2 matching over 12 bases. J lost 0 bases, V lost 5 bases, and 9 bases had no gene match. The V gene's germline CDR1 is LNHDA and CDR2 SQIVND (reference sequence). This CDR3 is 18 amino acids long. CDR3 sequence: CASSGGLAGAPSTDTQYF. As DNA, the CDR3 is TGTGCCAGTAGTGGGGGACTAGCGGGTGCCCCTAGCACAGATACGCAGTATTTT.

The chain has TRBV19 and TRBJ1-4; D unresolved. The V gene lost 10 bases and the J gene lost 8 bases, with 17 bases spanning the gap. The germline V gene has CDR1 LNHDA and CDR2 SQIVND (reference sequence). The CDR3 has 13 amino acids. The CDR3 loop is CATSSVALEKLFF. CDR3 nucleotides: TGTGCCACCTCATCTGTGGCATTGGAAAAACTGTTTTTT.

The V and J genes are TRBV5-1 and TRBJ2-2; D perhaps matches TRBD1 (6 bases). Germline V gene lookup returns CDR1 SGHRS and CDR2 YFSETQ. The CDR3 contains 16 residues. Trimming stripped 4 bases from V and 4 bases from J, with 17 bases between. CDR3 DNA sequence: TGCGCCAGCAGCCGGCAGGGGCGCCTGACCACCGGGGAGCTGTTTTTT. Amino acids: CASSRQGRLTTGELFF.

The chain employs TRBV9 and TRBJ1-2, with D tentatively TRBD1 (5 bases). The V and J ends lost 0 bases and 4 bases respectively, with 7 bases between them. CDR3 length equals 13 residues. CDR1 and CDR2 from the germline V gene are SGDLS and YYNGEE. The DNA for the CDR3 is TGTGCCAGCAGCGTAGATGACAGCTATGGCTACACCTTC. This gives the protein CASSVDDSYGYTF.

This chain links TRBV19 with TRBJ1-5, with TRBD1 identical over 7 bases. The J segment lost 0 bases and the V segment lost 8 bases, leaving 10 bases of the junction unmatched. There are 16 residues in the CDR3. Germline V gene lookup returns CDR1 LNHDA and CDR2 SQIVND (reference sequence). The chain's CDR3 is CASRGRTGDSNQPQHF. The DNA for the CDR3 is TGTGCCAGTCGCGGAAGGACAGGAGATAGCAATCAGCCCCAGCATTTT.

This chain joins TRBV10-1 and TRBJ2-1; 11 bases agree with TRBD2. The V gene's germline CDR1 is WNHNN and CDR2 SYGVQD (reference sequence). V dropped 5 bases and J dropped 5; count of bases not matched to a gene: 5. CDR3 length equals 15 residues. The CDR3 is CASSSGLAADNEQFF. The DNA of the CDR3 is TGCGCCAGCAGTTCGGGACTAGCGGCCGACAATGAGCAGTTCTTC.

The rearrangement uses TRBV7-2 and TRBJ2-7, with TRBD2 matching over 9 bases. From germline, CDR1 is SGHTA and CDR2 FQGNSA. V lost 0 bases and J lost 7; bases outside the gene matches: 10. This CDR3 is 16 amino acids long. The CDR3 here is CASSLALSGGSGEQYF. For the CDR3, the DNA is TGTGCCAGCAGCTTAGCGCTAAGCGGGGGGTCGGGGGAGCAGTACTTC.

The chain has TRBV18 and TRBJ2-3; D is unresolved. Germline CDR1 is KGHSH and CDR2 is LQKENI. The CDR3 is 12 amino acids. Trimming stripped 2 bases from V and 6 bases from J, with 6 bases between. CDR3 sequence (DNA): TGTGCCAGCTCACCAGCGTCGGATACGCAGTATTTT. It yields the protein CASSPASDTQYF.

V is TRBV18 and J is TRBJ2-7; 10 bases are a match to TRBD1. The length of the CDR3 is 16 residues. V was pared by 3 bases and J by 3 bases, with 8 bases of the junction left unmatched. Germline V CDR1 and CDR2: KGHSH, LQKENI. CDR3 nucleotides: TGTGCCAGCTCACCTCGAATCAGGGACAGGGGCTACGAGCAGTACTTC. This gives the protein CASSPRIRDRGYEQYF.

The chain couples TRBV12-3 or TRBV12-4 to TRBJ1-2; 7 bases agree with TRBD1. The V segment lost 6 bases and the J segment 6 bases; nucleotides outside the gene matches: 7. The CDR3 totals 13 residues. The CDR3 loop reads CASRAQGRNGYTF. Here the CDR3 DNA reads TGTGCCAGCAGAGCACAGGGGAGAAATGGCTACACCTTC.

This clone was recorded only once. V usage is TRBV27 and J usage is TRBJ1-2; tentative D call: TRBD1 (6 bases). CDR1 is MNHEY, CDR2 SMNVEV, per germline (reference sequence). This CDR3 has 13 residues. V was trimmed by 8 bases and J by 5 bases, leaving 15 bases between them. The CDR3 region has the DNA TGTGCCAGCCGAACAACAGGGTCTTATGGCTACACCTTC. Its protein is CASRTTGSYGYTF.

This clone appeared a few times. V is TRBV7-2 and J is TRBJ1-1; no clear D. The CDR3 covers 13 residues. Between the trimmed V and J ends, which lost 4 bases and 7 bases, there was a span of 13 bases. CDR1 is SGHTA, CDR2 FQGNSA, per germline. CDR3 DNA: TGTGCCAGCAGCTACTTATCCCCACTTGAAGCTTTCTTT. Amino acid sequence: CASSYLSPLEAFF.

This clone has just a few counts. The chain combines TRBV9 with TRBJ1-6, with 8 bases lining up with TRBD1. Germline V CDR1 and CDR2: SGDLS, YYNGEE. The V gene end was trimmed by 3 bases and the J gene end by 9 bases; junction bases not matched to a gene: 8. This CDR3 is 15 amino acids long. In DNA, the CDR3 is TGTGCCAGCAGCGCCCAGGGGGCGCTGGGTTCACCCCTCCACTTT. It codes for CASSAQGALGSPLHF.

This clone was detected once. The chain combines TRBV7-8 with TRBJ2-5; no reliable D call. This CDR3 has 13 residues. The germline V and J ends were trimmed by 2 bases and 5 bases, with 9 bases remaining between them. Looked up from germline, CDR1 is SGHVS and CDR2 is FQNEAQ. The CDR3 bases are TGTGCCAGCAGCTTATTGGGCGCGGAGACCCAGTACTTC. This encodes CASSLLGAETQYF.

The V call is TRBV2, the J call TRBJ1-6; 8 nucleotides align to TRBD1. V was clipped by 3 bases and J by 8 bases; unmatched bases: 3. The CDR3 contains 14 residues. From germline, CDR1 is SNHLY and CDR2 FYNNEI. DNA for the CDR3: TGTGCCAGCAGTGATTTACAGGGGGATTCACCCCTCCACTTT. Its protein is CASSDLQGDSPLHF.

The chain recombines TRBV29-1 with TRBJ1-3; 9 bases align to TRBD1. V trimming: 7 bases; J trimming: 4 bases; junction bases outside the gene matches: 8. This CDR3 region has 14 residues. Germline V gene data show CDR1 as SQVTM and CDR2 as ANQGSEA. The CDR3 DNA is TGCAGCGCAGGACAGGGGATGGGAGGAAACACCATATATTTT. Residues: CSAGQGMGGNTIYF.